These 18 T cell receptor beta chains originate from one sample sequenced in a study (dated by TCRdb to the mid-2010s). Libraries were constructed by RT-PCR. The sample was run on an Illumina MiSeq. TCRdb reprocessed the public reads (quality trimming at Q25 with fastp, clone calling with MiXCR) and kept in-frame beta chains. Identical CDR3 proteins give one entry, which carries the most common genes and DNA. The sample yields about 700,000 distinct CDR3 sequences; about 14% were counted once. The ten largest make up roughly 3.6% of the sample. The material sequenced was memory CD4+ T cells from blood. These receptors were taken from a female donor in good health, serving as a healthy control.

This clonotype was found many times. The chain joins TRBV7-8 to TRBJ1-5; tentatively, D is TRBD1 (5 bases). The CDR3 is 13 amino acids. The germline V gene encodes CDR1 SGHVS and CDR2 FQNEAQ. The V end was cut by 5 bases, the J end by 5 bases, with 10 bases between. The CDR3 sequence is CASSRQSDQPQHF. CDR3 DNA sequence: TGTGCCAGCAGCCGACAGTCGGATCAGCCCCAGCATTTT.

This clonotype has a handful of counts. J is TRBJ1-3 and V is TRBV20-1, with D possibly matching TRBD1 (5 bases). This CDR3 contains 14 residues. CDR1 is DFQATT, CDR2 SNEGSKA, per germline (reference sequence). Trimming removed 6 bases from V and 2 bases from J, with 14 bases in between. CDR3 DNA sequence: TGCAGTGCACTTACGCCGGGGGCTGGAAACACCATATATTTT. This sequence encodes CSALTPGAGNTIYF.

CDR3 sequence reads: CASSSQGTGNNQPQYF. The DNA of the CDR3 is TGTGCCAGCAGCTCCCAAGGGACAGGGAACAATCAGCCCCAGTACTTC. J is TRBJ2-5 and V is TRBV7-2; 9 bases align to TRBD1. The CDR3 has 16 residues. J was trimmed by 9 bases and V by 4 bases; bases with no gene match: 15. From germline, CDR1 is SGHTA and CDR2 FQGNSA.

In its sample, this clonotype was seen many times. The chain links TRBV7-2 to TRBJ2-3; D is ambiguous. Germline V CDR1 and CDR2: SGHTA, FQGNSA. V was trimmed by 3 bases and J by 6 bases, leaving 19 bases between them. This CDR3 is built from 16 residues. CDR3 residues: CASSFLPPGLADTQYF. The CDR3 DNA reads TGTGCCAGCAGCTTCCTCCCCCCGGGTCTCGCGGATACGCAGTATTTT.

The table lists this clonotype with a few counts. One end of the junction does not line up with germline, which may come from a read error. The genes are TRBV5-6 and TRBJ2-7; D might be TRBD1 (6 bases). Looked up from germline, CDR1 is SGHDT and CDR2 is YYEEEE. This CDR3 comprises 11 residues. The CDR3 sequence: CASSADSPPHF. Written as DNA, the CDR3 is TGTGCCAGCAGCGCGGACAGTCCCCCTCACTTC. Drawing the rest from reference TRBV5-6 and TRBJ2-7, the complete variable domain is DAGVTQSPTHLIKTRGQQVTLRCSPKSGHDTVSWYQQALGQGPQFIFQYYEEEERQRGNFPDRFSGHQFPNYSSELNVNALLLGDSALYLCASSADSPPHFGPGTRLTVT.

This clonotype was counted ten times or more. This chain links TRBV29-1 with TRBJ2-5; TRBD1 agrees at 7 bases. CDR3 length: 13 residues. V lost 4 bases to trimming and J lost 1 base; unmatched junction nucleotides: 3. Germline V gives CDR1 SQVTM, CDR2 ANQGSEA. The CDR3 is CSVGGTVQETQYF. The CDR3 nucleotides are TGCAGCGTTGGAGGGACAGTCCAAGAGACCCAGTACTTC. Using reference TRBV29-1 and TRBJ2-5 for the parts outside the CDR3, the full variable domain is SAVISQKPSRDICQRGTSLTIQCQVDSQVTMMFWYRQQPGQSLTLIATANQGSEATYESGFVIDKFPISRPNLTFSTLTVSNMSPEDSSIYLCSVGGTVQETQYFGPGTRLLVL.

CDR3 coding DNA: TGTGCCAGCAGTGACACCTCCTCAGGCTTCTCTGGAAACACCATATATTTT. This translates into CASSDTSSGFSGNTIYF. The chain uses TRBV28 and TRBJ1-3; no definite D call. Germline V lookup: CDR1 MDHEN, CDR2 SYDVKM. This CDR3 has 17 residues. Deletions cut 5 bases from V and 0 bases from J, with 17 bases between.

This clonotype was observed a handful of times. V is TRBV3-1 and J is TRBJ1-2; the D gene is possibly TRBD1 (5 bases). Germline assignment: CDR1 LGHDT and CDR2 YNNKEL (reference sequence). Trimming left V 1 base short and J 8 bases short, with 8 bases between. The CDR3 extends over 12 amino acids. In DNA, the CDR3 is TGTGCCAGCAGCCAAGGACAGCGGGGCTACACCTTC. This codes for CASSQGQRGYTF.

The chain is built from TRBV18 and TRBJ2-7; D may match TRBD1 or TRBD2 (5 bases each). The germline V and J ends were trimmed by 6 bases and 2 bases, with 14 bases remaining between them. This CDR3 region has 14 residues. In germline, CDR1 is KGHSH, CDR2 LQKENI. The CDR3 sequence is CASSTGTSPYEQYF. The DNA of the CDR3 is TGTGCCAGCTCCACCGGGACGTCTCCCTACGAGCAGTACTTC.

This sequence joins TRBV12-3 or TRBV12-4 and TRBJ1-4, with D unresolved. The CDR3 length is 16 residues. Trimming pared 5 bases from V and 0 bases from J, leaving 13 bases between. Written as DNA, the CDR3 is TGTGCCAGCAGTACTTACCCGACGGCAACTAATGAAAAACTGTTTTTT. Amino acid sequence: CASSTYPTATNEKLFF.

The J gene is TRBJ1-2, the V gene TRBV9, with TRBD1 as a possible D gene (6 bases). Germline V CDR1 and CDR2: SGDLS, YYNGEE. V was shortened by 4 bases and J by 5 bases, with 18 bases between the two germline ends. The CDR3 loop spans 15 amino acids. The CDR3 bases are TGTGCCAGCAGCCCCCAACCGGACAGTTATTATGGCTACACCTTC. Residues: CASSPQPDSYYGYTF.

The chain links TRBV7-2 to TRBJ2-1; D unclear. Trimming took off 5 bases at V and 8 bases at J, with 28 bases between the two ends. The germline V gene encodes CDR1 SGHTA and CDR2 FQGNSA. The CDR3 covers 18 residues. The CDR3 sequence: CASSRSPRERRPSDEQFF. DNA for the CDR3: TGTGCCAGCAGCCGCTCCCCCCGAGAGAGGAGACCCTCCGATGAGCAGTTCTTC.

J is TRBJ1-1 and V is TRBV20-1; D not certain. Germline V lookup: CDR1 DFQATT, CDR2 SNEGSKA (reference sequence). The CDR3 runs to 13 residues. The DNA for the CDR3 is TGCAGCGTACTGGGGAGGGCGAACACTGAAGCTTTCTTT. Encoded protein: CSVLGRANTEAFF.

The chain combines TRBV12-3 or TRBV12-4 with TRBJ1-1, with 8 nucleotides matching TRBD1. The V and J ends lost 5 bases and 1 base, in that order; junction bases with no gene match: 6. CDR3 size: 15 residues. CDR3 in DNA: TGTGCCAGCAGTCCAGGGGGCGGGGCGAACACTGAAGCTTTCTTT. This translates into CASSPGGGANTEAFF.

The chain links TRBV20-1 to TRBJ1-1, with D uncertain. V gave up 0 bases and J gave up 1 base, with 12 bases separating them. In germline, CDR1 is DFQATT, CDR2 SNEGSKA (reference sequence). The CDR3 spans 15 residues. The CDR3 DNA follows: TGCAGTGCTAGAGATGATAACAGCAAGAACACTGAAGCTTTCTTT. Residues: CSARDDNSKNTEAFF.

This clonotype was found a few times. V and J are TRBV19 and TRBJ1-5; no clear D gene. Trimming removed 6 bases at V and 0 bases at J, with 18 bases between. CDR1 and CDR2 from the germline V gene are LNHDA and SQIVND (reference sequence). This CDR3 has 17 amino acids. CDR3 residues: CASSLYLRAHSNQPQHF. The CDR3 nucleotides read TGTGCCAGTAGCCTATACCTCCGGGCTCATAGCAATCAGCCCCAGCATTTT.

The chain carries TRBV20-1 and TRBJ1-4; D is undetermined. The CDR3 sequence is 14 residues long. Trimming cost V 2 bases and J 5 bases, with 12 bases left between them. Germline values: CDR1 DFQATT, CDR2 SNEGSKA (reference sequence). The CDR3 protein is CSARSAALNEKLFF. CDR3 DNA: TGCAGTGCTAGATCGGCGGCACTCAATGAAAAACTGTTTTTT.

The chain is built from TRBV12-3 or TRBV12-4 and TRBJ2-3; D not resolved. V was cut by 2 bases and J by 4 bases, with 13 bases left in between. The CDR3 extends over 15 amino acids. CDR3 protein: CASSLRWQAADTQYF. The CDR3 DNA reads TGTGCCAGCAGTTTACGGTGGCAGGCGGCAGATACGCAGTATTTT.